This T cell receptor beta chain was found in a study of control samples from healthy donors and cancer patients. Sequencing used immunoSEQ multiplex PCR; TCRdb keeps in-frame clones, though not all of them. The repertoire holds about 130,000 clones, with roughly 90% as singletons. Per the germline V gene, CDR1 is MNHEY and CDR2 is SVGEGT. The CDR3 totals 14 residues. Trimming left V 5 bases short and J 0 bases short, with 10 bases between. The chain uses TRBV6-2 or TRBV6-3 and TRBJ1-2; possibly TRBD1 for D (6 bases). The TCR originated in a man younger than 35 in good health. Sequenced material: blood. CDR3 amino acids: CASSARGANYGYTF. The CDR3 coding sequence is TGTGCCAGCAGTGCCAGGGGTGCTAACTATGGCTACACCTTC.